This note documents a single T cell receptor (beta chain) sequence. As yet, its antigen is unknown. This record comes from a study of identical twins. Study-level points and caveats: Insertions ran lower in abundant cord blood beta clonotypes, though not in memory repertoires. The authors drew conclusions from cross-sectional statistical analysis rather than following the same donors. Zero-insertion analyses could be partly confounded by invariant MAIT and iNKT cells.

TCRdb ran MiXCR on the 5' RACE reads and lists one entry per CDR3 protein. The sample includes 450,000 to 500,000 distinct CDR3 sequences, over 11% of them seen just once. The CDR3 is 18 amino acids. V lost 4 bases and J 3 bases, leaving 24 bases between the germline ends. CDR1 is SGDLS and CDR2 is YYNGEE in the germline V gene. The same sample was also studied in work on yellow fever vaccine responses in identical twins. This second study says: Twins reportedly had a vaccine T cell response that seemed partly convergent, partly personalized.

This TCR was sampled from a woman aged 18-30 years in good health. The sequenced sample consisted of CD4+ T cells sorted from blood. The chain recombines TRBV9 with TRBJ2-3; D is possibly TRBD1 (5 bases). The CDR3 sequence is CASSRRSMGVQGTDTQYF. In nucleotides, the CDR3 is TGTGCCAGCAGCCGTAGGAGTATGGGTGTTCAGGGAACAGATACGCAGTATTTT.